This T cell receptor (beta chain) derives from a study of shared clonotypes between healthy human individuals. As for the study in general: The composition of the donors was a couple of women and a few men aged 18 to 49.

CDR3 size: 17 residues. The V and J ends lost 0 bases and 8 bases respectively, with 23 bases between them. CDR1 is SGHRS, CDR2 YFSETQ, per germline. The protocol was immunoSEQ multiplex PCR, while the TCRdb copy is restricted to in-frame clones and leaves out a portion. The sample has roughly 1,500,000 clones, nearly 99% seen once. The sample holds many counts of this clone. The sequence was obtained from a man aged 25-45 years in good health. The V gene is TRBV5-1, the J gene TRBJ1-2; D call uncertain. Specimen: naive CD4+ T cells sorted from blood. Subset indicated: CD45RA+ positively selected. This chain's CDR3 is CASSLVGLSRAGGGYTF. CDR3 nucleotides: TGCGCCAGCAGCTTGGTCGGCCTATCCCGTGCCGGTGGCGGCTACACCTTC.